This T cell receptor beta chain comes out of a study of blood T cell repertoires in COVID-19. At the level of the study: Sources were T cells, B-cell-depleted T cells, or PBMCs; the material itself was cDNA or gDNA.

The table lists this clone with a few counts. Sequencing was performed with immunoSEQ multiplex PCR; in TCRdb, only in-frame clones are kept and a portion is missing. The sample gives fewer than 70,000 clones, over 75% of which show up once; roughly 2.3% is in the top ten. The receptor comes from a human donor in a cohort sampled during active COVID-19. The sequencing input was peripheral blood.

This chain's CDR3 is CASSPNYSGRGQPQHF. CDR3 coding DNA: TGCGCCAGCAGCCCCAACTACTCAGGGAGGGGGCAGCCCCAGCATTTT. This rearrangement joins TRBV5-1 to TRBJ1-5; perhaps TRBD1 as D (6 bases). Looked up from germline, CDR1 is SGHRS and CDR2 is YFSETQ. The CDR3 is 16 amino acids. The V end lost 4 bases, the J end lost 7 bases, and 21 bases lay between the germline ends.